The 21 T cell receptor beta chains in this list originate from one sample, sequenced in a study of T cell responses to AZD1222 COVID-19 vaccine. This table comes from immunoSEQ multiplex PCR, and its TCRdb copy is limited to in-frame clones, with some not included. This table has some 200,000 clones, 93% appearing once. This specimen consisted of peripheral blood, obtained on day 0 of AZD1222 vaccination. The source is an adult in good health.

The chain recombines TRBV7-9 with TRBJ2-1; 9 bases are a match to TRBD2. This CDR3 spans 17 amino acids. The V segment lost 5 bases and the J segment 9 bases; nucleotides outside the gene matches: 17. The germline V gene has CDR1 SEHNR and CDR2 FQNEAQ (reference sequence). The CDR3 bases are TGTGCCAGCAGCCCATGGCAGCGGGAGGACCTCCGGGGTGAGCAGTTCTTC. It encodes CASSPWQREDLRGEQFF.

V and J are TRBV11-3 and TRBJ2-3, with 13 positions matching TRBD2. The V gene end was trimmed by 5 bases and the J gene end by 2 bases; junction bases not matched to a gene: 4. Per the germline V gene, CDR1 is SGHNT and CDR2 is YENEEA. CDR3 length: 16 amino acids. The CDR3 spells CASSRGLAGATDTQYF. The CDR3 coding sequence is TGTGCCAGCAGCCGAGGACTAGCGGGGGCCACAGATACGCAGTATTTT.

J is TRBJ1-2 and V is TRBV6-5; the match to TRBD1 covers 7 bases. V shed 8 bases, J shed 6 bases, and the junction held 12 bases outside the gene matches. Per germline, CDR1 MNHEY and CDR2 SVGAGI. CDR3 size: 14 residues. This CDR3 reads CASAAGGVGDGYTF. For the CDR3, the DNA is TGTGCCAGCGCCGCAGGGGGGGTCGGCGATGGCTACACCTTC.

This chain connects TRBV27 to TRBJ1-3; D uncertain. Trimming took off 1 base at V and 4 bases at J, with 5 bases between the two ends. CDR3 length: 13 residues. Per germline, CDR1 MNHEY and CDR2 SMNVEV (reference sequence). CDR3 sequence reads: CASSLWRGNTIYF. The CDR3 nucleotides read TGTGCCAGCAGTTTATGGAGGGGAAACACCATATATTTT.

V usage is TRBV6-5 and J usage is TRBJ1-4; 8 positions agree with TRBD1. This CDR3 is 15 amino acids long. With 4 bases clipped from V and 5 bases from J, the junction kept 6 bases outside the gene matches. In germline, CDR1 is MNHEY, CDR2 SVGAGI. The CDR3 bases are TGTGCCAGCAGTTCCTACGGGACAGGAAATGAAAAACTGTTTTTT. Its translation is CASSSYGTGNEKLFF.

The CDR3 sequence: CASSPRQELSYEQYF. The DNA of the CDR3 is TGTGCCAGTAGTCCTCGACAGGAACTCTCCTACGAGCAGTACTTC. This sequence joins TRBV19 and TRBJ2-7; possible D gene TRBD1, 6 bases. The CDR3 is made up of 15 amino acids. V was clipped by 5 bases and J by 0 bases, with 14 bases between them. The V gene's germline CDR1 is LNHDA and CDR2 SQIVND (reference sequence).

This chain connects TRBV6-5 to TRBJ1-6; D unresolved. V lost 6 bases and J 5 bases, leaving 11 bases between the germline ends. CDR3 length: 14 residues. Germline CDR1 MNHEY, CDR2 SVGAGI. The CDR3 reads CASRGGIDNSPLHF. The CDR3 DNA reads as TGTGCCAGCAGGGGTGGAATCGATAATTCACCCCTCCACTTT.

This chain links TRBV21-1 with TRBJ1-1; the table names TRBD1, a call not compared with the DNA. TRBV21-1 is annotated as a pseudogene. The length of the CDR3 is 12 residues. CDR3 loop: CATDTGGTEAFF. CDR3 coding DNA: TGTGCCACCGACACAGGGGGCACTGAAGCTTTCTTT.

V and J are TRBV6-4 and TRBJ1-6; unclear D gene. The germline V gene has CDR1 MRHNA and CDR2 SNTAGT. Trimming took off 0 bases at V and 8 bases at J, with 11 bases between the two ends. The CDR3 extends over 15 amino acids. Written as DNA, the CDR3 is TGTGCCAGCAGTGACTCGGCAGCTTCGTATTCACCCCTCCACTTT. Its translation is CASSDSAASYSPLHF.

The chain has TRBV23-1 and TRBJ2-3, with TRBD2 matching over 9 bases. TRBV23-1 is known as an ORF, though its function is uncertain. This CDR3 spans 16 amino acids. V shed 6 bases and J 1 base; nucleotides not matched to a gene: 8. The DNA of the CDR3 is TGCGCCAGCAGAGAAGTAGCGGGGGCGCGCACAGATACGCAGTATTTT. It specifies CASREVAGARTDTQYF.

The chain couples TRBV6-4 to TRBJ1-2; D not certain. CDR1 and CDR2 (germline): MRHNA, SNTAGT. CDR3 size: 15 residues. Trimming removed 2 bases from V and 0 bases from J, with 10 bases in between. CDR3 in DNA: TGTGCCAGCAGTGACAGAGCATCGGCTAACTATGGCTACACCTTC. It codes for CASSDRASANYGYTF.

The V and J genes are TRBV21-1 and TRBJ1-4. TRBV21-1 counts as a pseudogene. The CDR3 is made up of 12 amino acids. CDR3 in DNA: TGTGCCAGCAGCAAAGCGAATGAAAAACTGTTTTTT. This sequence encodes CASSKANEKLFF.

J is TRBJ1-5 and V is TRBV10-3, with unresolved D. The V gene's germline CDR1 is ENHRY and CDR2 SYGVKD. V lost 10 bases and J lost 2, with 18 bases in between. The CDR3 length is 15 residues. This CDR3 reads CATKPGFGGNQPQHF. The CDR3 DNA follows: TGTGCCACCAAGCCAGGCTTCGGGGGCAATCAGCCCCAGCATTTT.

The chain carries TRBV29-1 and TRBJ1-2, with D tentatively TRBD1 (5 bases). The length of the CDR3 is 13 residues. Trimming left V 7 bases short and J 5 bases short, with 17 bases between. CDR1 is SQVTM and CDR2 is ANQGSEA in the germline V gene. The CDR3 region has the DNA TGCAGCGCGTTTTCTCGGGGCCAATATGGCTACACCTTC. It is translated as CSAFSRGQYGYTF.

The chain uses TRBV7-9 and TRBJ1-3; D unclear. CDR1 and CDR2 (germline): SEHNR, FQNEAQ (reference sequence). The CDR3 runs to 15 residues. V lost 5 bases, J lost 0 bases, and 11 bases lay in between. CDR3 loop: CASSPSRTSGNTIYF. For the CDR3, the DNA is TGTGCCAGCAGCCCTTCGCGGACCTCTGGAAACACCATATATTTT.

This clone was recorded only once. The chain couples TRBV30 to TRBJ1-2; D is undetermined. V lost 2 bases and J lost 5, with 12 bases in between. From germline, CDR1 is GTSNPN and CDR2 SVGIG (reference sequence). This CDR3 spans 13 amino acids. This CDR3 is CAWSLGKMYGYTF. The DNA for the CDR3 is TGTGCCTGGAGTCTAGGGAAAATGTATGGCTACACCTTC.

V usage is TRBV5-1 and J usage is TRBJ2-1; TRBD1 might be the D (5 bases). In germline, CDR1 is SGHRS, CDR2 YFSETQ. With 0 bases removed from V and 4 bases from J, the gap between germline ends came to 8 bases. The CDR3 runs to 14 residues. CDR3 DNA: TGCGCCAGCAGCTTGGAGACAGTTTACAATGAGCAGTTCTTC. Translated, it gives CASSLETVYNEQFF.

V usage is TRBV5-6 and J usage is TRBJ2-7, with D possibly being TRBD1 (6 bases). Looked up from germline, CDR1 is SGHDT and CDR2 is YYEEEE. This CDR3 is 14 amino acids long. With 5 bases removed from V and 2 bases from J, the gap between germline ends came to 14 bases. The CDR3 spells CASRPGHFTYEQYF. The CDR3 DNA reads TGTGCCAGCAGGCCGGGACATTTCACCTACGAGCAGTACTTC.

The chain couples TRBV5-1 to TRBJ2-3, with 11 bases identical to TRBD2. From germline, CDR1 is SGHRS and CDR2 YFSETQ. The CDR3 consists of 18 residues. V lost 1 base to trimming and J lost 0 bases; unmatched junction nucleotides: 7. CDR3 sequence reads: CASSLFPSGGQSTDTQYF. The CDR3 coding sequence is TGCGCCAGCAGCTTGTTTCCTAGCGGGGGGCAGAGCACAGATACGCAGTATTTT. The full variable domain, its missing parts supplied by reference TRBV5-1 and TRBJ2-3, is KAGVTQTPRYLIKTRGQQVTLSCSPISGHRSVSWYQQTPGQGLQFLFEYFSETQRNKGNFPGRFSGRQFSNSRSEMNVSTLELGDSALYLCASSLFPSGGQSTDTQYFGPGTRLTVL.

The V call is TRBV5-1, the J call TRBJ1-2; TRBD1 agrees at 9 bases. Germline values: CDR1 SGHRS, CDR2 YFSETQ. The CDR3 spans 14 residues. V gave up 4 bases and J gave up 6 bases; unmatched junction bases: 7. The chain's CDR3 is CASSPGTGSDGYTF. In DNA form, the CDR3 reads TGCGCCAGCAGCCCTGGGACAGGGTCAGATGGCTACACCTTC. Filled out from reference TRBV5-1 and TRBJ1-2, the complete variable domain reads KAGVTQTPRYLIKTRGQQVTLSCSPISGHRSVSWYQQTPGQGLQFLFEYFSETQRNKGNFPGRFSGRQFSNSRSEMNVSTLELGDSALYLCASSPGTGSDGYTFGSGTRLTVV.

The chain carries TRBV10-2 and TRBJ1-2; D call uncertain. The CDR3 has 12 amino acids. V lost 2 bases, J lost 8 bases, and 9 bases lay in between. Germline lookup yields CDR1 WSHSY and CDR2 SAAADI. The DNA of the CDR3 is TGCGCCAGCAGTGAGGCCCTCGGGGGCTACACCTTC. It yields the protein CASSEALGGYTF.